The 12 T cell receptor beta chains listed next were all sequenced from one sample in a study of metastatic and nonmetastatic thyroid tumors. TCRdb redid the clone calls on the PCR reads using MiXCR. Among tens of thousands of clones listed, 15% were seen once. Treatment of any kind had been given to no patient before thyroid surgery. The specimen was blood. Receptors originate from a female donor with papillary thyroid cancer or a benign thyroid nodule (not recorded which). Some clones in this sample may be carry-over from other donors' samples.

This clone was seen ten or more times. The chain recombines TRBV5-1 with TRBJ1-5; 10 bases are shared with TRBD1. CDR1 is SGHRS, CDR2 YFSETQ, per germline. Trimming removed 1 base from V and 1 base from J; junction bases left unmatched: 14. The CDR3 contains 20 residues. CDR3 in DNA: TGCGCCAGCAGCTTGTTGGCTGTGGGACAGGGGTTTCGGAGCAATCAGCCCCAGCATTTT. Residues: CASSLLAVGQGFRSNQPQHF.

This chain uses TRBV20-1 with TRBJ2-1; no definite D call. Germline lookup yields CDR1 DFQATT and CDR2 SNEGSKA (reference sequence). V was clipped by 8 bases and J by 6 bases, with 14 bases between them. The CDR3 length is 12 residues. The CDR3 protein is CSFSAMGNEQFF. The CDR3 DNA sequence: TGCAGTTTCTCGGCTATGGGCAATGAGCAGTTCTTC.

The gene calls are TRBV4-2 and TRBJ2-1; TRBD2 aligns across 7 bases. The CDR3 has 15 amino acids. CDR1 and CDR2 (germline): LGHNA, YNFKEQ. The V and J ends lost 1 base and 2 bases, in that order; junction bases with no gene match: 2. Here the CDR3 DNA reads TGTGCCAGCAGCCAAGCGGGGACTACCTACAATGAGCAGTTCTTC. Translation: CASSQAGTTYNEQFF.

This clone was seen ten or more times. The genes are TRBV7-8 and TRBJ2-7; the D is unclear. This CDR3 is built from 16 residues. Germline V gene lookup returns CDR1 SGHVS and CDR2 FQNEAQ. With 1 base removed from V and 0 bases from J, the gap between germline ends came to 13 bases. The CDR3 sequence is CASSLGGSQSSYEQYF. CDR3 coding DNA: TGTGCCAGCAGCTTAGGTGGCAGCCAATCCTCCTACGAGCAGTACTTC.

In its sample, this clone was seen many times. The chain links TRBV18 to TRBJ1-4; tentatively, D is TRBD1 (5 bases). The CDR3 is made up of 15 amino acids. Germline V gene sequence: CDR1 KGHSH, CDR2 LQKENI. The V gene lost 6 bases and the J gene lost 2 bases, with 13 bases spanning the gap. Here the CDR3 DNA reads TGTGCCAGCTCCCGTTACGGGACGACTAATGAAAAACTGTTTTTT. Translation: CASSRYGTTNEKLFF.

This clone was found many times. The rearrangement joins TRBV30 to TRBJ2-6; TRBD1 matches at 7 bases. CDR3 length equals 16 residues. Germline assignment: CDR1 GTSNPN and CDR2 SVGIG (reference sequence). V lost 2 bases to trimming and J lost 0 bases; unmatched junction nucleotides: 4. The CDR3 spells CAWSMTGHSGANVLTF. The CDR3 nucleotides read TGTGCCTGGAGTATGACAGGGCACTCTGGGGCCAACGTCCTGACTTTC.

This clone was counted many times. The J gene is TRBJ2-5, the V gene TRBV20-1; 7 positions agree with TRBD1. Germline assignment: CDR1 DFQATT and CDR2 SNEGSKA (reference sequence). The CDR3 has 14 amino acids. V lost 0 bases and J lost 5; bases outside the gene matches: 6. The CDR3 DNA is TGCAGTGCTAGAGATGGGACAGTATCGGAGACCCAGTACTTC. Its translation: CSARDGTVSETQYF.

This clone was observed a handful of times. The CDR3 DNA sequence: TGTGCCAGCAGTTACTCTTTAACCTGGACAATGATCGAGACCCAGTACTTC. As protein: CASSYSLTWTMIETQYF. The chain links TRBV6-2 or TRBV6-3 to TRBJ2-5; perhaps TRBD1 as D (5 bases). CDR3 length: 17 residues. Looked up from germline, CDR1 is MNHEY and CDR2 is SVGEGT. The V end was cut by 0 bases, the J end by 5 bases, with 19 bases between.

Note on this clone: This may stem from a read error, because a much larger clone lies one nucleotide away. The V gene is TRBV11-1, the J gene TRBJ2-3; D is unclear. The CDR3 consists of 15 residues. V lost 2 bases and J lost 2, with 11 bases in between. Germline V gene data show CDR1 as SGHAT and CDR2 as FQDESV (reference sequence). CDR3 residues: CASSLISGNTDTQYF. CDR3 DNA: TGTGCCAGCAGCTTAATCTCCGGCAACACAGATACGCAGTATTTT.

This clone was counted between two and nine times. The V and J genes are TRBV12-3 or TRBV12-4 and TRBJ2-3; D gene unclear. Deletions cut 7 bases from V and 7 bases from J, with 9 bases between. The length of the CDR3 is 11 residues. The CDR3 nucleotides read TGTGCCAGCACCCCAGGTTATACGCAGTATTTT. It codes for CASTPGYTQYF.

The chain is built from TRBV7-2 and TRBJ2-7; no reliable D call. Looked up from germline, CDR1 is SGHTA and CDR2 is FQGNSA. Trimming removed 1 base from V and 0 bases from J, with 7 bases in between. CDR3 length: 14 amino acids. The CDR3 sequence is CASSLVDSSYEQYF. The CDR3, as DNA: TGTGCCAGCAGCTTAGTTGACTCCTCCTACGAGCAGTACTTC.

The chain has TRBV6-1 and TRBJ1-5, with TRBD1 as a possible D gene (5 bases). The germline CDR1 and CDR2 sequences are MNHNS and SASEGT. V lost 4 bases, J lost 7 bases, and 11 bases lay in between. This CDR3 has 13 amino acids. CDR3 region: CASSGRGIQPQHF. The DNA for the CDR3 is TGTGCCAGCAGTGGGAGGGGAATCCAGCCCCAGCATTTT.